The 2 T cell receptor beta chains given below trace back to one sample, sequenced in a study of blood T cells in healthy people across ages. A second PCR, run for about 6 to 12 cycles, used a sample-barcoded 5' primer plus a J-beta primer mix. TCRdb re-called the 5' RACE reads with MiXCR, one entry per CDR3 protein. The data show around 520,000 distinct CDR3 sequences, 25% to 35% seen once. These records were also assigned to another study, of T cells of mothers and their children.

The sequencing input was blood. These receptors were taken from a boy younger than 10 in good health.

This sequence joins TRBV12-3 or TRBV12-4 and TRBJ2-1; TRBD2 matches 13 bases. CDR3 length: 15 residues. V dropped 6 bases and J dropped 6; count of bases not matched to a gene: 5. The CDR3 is CASSPGLAGANEQFF. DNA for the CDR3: TGTGCCAGCAGCCCCGGACTAGCGGGGGCCAATGAGCAGTTCTTC.

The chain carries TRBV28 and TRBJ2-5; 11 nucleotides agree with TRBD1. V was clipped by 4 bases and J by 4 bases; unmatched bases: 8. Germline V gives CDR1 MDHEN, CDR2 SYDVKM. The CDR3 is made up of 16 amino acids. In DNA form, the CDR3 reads TGTGCCAGCAGTTACCCGCCCGGGACAGGGGGAGAGACCCAGTACTTC. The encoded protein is CASSYPPGTGGETQYF.